A single sample gave rise to the 5 T cell receptor beta chains below, sequenced in a study of blood T cell repertoires in COVID-19. Assay used: immunoSEQ multiplex PCR; TCRdb lists only in-frame clones, some missing. The data hold roughly 200,000 clones, with roughly 80% observed a single time. Source material: peripheral blood. Receptor source: a woman older than 75 with acute or convalescent COVID-19.

This clone was counted between two and nine times. The gene calls are TRBV5-4 and TRBJ2-7; the D gene is possibly TRBD1 (6 bases). Trimming shortened V by 4 bases and J by 2 bases, and 13 bases separated the two germline ends. The CDR3 contains 14 residues. Germline CDR1 and CDR2: SGHNT and YYREEE (reference sequence). The CDR3 nucleotides are TGTGCCAGCAGCGAATCTCAGGGGCCCTACGAGCAGTACTTC. It encodes CASSESQGPYEQYF.

In this sample, this clone turned up a few times. The chain joins TRBV4-1 to TRBJ1-2; TRBD1 might be the D (6 bases). V was trimmed by 4 bases and J by 5 bases, leaving 17 bases between them. From germline, CDR1 is MGHRA and CDR2 YSYEKL. The CDR3 runs to 15 residues. The CDR3 spells CASSLDSNGLYGYTF. The CDR3, as DNA: TGCGCCAGCAGCCTGGACAGTAATGGGCTGTATGGCTACACCTTC.

Notes on this clone: Different DNA sequences within this sample yield the same CDR3. This chain joins TRBV5-1 and TRBJ1-1, with a weak D call TRBD1 (5 bases). Germline V gene lookup returns CDR1 SGHRS and CDR2 YFSETQ. Deletions cut 0 bases from V and 2 bases from J, with 8 bases between. CDR3 length equals 14 residues. The CDR3, as DNA: TGCGCCAGCAGCTTGGACGGGGGAAACACTGAAGCTTTCTTT. This sequence encodes CASSLDGGNTEAFF.

The genes are TRBV7-8 and TRBJ1-1; 9 bases are a match to TRBD1. Trimming at V came to 5 bases and at J to 2 bases, leaving 30 bases not matched to a gene. Germline CDR1 is SGHVS and CDR2 is FQNEAQ. The CDR3 sequence is 23 residues long. CDR3 sequence: CASSPLVAPGTGRSVYYNTEAFF. The DNA of the CDR3 is TGTGCCAGCAGCCCCTTGGTCGCTCCGGGGACAGGGCGATCTGTGTATTACAACACTGAAGCTTTCTTT.

The J gene is TRBJ1-6, the V gene TRBV5-6, with D hard to call. Germline-derived CDR1 and CDR2 are SGHDT and YYEEEE. The V end was cut by 4 bases, the J end by 4 bases, with 12 bases between. The CDR3 sequence is 15 residues long. The CDR3 bases are TGTGCCAGCAGCACCGGAGGTCGTTATAATTCACCCCTCCACTTT. Translated, it gives CASSTGGRYNSPLHF.